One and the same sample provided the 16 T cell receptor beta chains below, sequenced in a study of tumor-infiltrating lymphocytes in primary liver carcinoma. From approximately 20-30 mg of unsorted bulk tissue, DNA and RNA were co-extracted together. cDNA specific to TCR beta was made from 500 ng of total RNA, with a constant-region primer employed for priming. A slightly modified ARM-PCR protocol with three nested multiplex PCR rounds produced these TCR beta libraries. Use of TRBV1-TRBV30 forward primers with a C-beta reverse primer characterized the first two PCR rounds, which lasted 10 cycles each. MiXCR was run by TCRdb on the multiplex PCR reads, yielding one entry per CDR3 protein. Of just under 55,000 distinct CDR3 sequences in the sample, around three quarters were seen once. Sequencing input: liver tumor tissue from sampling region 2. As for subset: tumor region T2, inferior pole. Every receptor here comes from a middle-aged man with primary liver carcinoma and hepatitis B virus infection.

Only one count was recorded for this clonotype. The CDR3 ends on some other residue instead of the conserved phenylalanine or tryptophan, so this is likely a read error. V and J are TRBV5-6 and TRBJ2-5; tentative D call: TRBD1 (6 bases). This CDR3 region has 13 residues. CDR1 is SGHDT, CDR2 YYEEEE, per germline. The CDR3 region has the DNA TGTGCCGGCAGCTTCACAGGGCGGGAGACCCAGTACTAC. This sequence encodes CAGSFTGRETQYY.

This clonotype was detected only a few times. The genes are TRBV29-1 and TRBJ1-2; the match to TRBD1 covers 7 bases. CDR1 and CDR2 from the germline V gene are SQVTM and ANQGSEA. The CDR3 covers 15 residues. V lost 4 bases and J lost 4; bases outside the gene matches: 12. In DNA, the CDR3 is TGCAGCGTTGCTACCGGGACAGACCTTAGCTATGGCTACACCTTC. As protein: CSVATGTDLSYGYTF.

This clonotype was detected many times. CDR3 residues: CAISGLGDGQPQHF. CDR3 coding DNA: TGTGCCATCAGTGGCCTCGGGGACGGTCAGCCCCAGCATTTT. The rearrangement uses TRBV10-3 and TRBJ1-5; TRBD1 might be the D (5 bases). V was pared by 4 bases and J by 6 bases, with 13 bases between. Germline CDR1 reads ENHRY; CDR2 reads SYGVKD. CDR3 length: 14 amino acids.

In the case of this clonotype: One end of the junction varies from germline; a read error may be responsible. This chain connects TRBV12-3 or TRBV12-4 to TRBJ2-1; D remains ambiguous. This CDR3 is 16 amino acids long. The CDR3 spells CARSSPTPSSHNEQFF. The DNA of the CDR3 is TGTGCCAGAAGCTCCCCGACTCCGAGCTCCCACAATGAGCAGTTCTTC.

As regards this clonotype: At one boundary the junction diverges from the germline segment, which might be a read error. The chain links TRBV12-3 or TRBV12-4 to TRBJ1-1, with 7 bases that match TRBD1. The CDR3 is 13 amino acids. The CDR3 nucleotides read TGTGCCAGCAGTCCCTGGGACAGCACTGAAGCTTTATTT. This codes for CASSPWDSTEALF.

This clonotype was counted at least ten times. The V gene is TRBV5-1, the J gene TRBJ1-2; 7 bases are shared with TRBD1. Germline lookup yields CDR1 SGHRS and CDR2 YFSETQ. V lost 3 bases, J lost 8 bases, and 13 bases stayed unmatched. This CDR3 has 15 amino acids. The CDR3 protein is CASSSNRGGMSGYTF. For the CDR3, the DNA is TGCGCCAGCAGCTCCAACAGGGGCGGAATGAGCGGCTACACCTTC.

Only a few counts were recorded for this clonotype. CDR3 residues: CSAPDSLWGNQPQHF. The CDR3 nucleotides read TGCAGTGCGCCGGACAGCCTGTGGGGCAATCAGCCCCAGCATTTT. The chain is built from TRBV20-1 and TRBJ1-5; a possible D gene is TRBD1 (6 bases). The ends were cut back, 6 bases at V and 2 bases at J, with 17 bases in the middle. CDR3 size: 15 residues. Germline values: CDR1 DFQATT, CDR2 SNEGSKA (reference sequence).

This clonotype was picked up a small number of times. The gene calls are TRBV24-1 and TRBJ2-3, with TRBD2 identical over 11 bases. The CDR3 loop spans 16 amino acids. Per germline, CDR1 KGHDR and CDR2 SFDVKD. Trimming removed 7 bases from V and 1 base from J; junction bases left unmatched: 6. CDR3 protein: CATRGTSGEGTDTQYF. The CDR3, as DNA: TGTGCCACCAGAGGGACTAGCGGAGAAGGCACAGATACGCAGTATTTT.

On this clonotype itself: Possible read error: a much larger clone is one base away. CDR3 nucleotide sequence: TGTGCCTGGCTCAAATCGGGAGCCGGAGATACGCAGTATTTT. Its translation: CAWLKSGAGDTQYF. The chain is built from TRBV30 and TRBJ2-3; weak D call: TRBD2 (6 bases). Germline CDR1 and CDR2: GTSNPN and SVGIG (reference sequence). CDR3 length: 14 amino acids. Trimming took off 5 bases at V and 5 bases at J, with 17 bases between the two ends.

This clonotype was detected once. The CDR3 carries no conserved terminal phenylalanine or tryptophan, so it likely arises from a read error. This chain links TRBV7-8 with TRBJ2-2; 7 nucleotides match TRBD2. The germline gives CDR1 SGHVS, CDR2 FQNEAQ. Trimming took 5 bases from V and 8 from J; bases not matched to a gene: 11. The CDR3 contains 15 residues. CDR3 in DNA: TGTGCCAGCAGCGGCGGATTAGCGGGTACAGGGGAGCTGTTTTAT. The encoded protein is CASSGGLAGTGELFY.

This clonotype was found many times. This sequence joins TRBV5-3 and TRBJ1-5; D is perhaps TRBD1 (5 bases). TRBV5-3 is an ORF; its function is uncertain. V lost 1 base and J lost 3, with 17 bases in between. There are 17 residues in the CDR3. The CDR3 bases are TGTGCCAGAAGCTTGTGGGGCAACAGAGTCATCAATCAGCCCCAGCATTTT. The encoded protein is CARSLWGNRVINQPQHF.

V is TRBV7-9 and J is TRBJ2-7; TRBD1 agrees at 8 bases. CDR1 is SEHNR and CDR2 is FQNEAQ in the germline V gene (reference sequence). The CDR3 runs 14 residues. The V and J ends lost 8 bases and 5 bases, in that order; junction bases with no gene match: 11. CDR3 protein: CASCLTGGGHEQYF. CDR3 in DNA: TGTGCCAGCTGTCTCACAGGGGGTGGCCACGAGCAGTACTTC.

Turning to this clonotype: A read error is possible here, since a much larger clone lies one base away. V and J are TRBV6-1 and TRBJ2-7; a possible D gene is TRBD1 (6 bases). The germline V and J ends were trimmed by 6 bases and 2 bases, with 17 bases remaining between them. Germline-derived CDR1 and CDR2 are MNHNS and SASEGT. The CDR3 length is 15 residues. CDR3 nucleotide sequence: TGTGCCAGCAGCAGCCTCGACAGGAACCCCTACGAGCAGTACTTC. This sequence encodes CASSSLDRNPYEQYF.

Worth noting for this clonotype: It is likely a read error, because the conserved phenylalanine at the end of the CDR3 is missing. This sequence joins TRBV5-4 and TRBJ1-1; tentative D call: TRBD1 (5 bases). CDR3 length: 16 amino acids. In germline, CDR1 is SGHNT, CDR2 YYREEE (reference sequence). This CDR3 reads CASSFGSGTGKTEAFC. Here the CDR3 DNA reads TGTGCAAGCAGCTTTGGTTCCGGGACGGGGAAGACTGAAGCTTTCTGT.

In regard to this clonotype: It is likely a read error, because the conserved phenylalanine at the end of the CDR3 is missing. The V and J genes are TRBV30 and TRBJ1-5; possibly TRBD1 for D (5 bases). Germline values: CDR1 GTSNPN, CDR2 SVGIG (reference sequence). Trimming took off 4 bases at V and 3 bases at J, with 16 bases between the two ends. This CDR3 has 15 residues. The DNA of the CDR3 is TGTGCCTGGACTGTAATGGGACGGCTCAATCAGCCCCAGCATTAT. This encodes CAWTVMGRLNQPQHY.

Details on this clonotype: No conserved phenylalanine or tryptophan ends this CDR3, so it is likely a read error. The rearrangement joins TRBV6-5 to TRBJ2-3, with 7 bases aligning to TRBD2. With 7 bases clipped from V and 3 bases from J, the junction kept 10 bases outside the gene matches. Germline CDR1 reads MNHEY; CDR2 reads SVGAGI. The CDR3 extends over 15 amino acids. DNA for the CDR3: TGTGCCAGCAATCTGGCGGGAGATATTACAGATACGCAGTATCTT. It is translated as CASNLAGDITDTQYL.